One sample yielded the 10 T cell receptor beta chains listed below, sequenced in a study of regulatory T cells in long-lasting Graves disease. Arm-PCR of CDR3 regions with iRepertoire HTBI primers generated TCR beta libraries. MiXCR, run by TCRdb on the multiplex PCR reads, gives a single entry per CDR3 protein. In the table there are around 400,000 distinct CDR3 sequences, roughly 23% of which are singletons. Documented time point: persistent/refractory GD, antithyroid drugs over 5 years with positive TRAb. RNA extracted from PBMCs served as the sequencing template. This specimen was peripheral blood mononuclear cells (PBMCs), taken when the disease was refractory, from a patient treated with antithyroid drugs. The receptors derive from a female donor with Graves disease.

V and J are TRBV3-1 and TRBJ2-1, with 10 positions matching TRBD2. This CDR3 has 15 residues. Germline CDR1 is LGHDT and CDR2 is YNNKEL (reference sequence). The junction had 5 bases not matched to a gene; V was cut back by 5 bases and J by 4 bases. The CDR3 loop is CASSYGLADYNEQFF. CDR3 DNA sequence: TGTGCCAGCAGCTACGGACTAGCGGATTACAATGAGCAGTTCTTC.

This clonotype was seen many times. The chain links TRBV28 to TRBJ1-1; 7 bases map to TRBD1. The CDR3 consists of 15 residues. Germline values: CDR1 MDHEN, CDR2 SYDVKM. J was trimmed by 2 bases and V by 5 bases; bases with no gene match: 8. CDR3 nucleotide sequence: TGTGCCAGCAGTATAACGACAGGGATAAACACTGAAGCTTTCTTT. It specifies CASSITTGINTEAFF.

To note about this clonotype: A read error may explain this, as a much larger clone is one base away. V usage is TRBV12-3 or TRBV12-4 and J usage is TRBJ2-2; 9 bases are shared with TRBD2. The ends lost 11 bases at V and 6 bases at J; junction bases unmatched: 13. The CDR3 covers 15 residues. For the CDR3, the DNA is TGTGCCGGCATTAGCGGGAGACTATACCCCGGGGAGCTGTTTTTT. Its translation is CAGISGRLYPGELFF.

The chain combines TRBV19 with TRBJ1-2, with D possibly being TRBD1 (6 bases). Germline V CDR1 and CDR2: LNHDA, SQIVND (reference sequence). CDR3 length equals 17 residues. V lost 4 bases, J lost 6 bases, and 24 bases lay in between. CDR3 coding DNA: TGTGCCAGTAGTACGGGTGACCTGGCAGGGGAAAAGGATGGCTACACCTTC. Translated: CASSTGDLAGEKDGYTF.

This clonotype was counted only a few times. The rearrangement uses TRBV10-3 and TRBJ1-1, with TRBD1 matching 8 bases. The V gene's germline CDR1 is ENHRY and CDR2 SYGVKD. V lost 7 bases, J lost 6 bases, and 10 bases stayed unmatched. The CDR3 contains 14 residues. The CDR3 sequence: CAITATGAVAEAFF. CDR3 bases: TGTGCCATCACTGCGACAGGGGCGGTGGCTGAAGCTTTCTTT.

This clonotype was seen ten or more times. The chain couples TRBV12-3 or TRBV12-4 to TRBJ2-7; 13 bases line up with TRBD2. CDR3 size: 15 residues. V shed 6 bases and J 6 bases; nucleotides not matched to a gene: 8. The DNA for the CDR3 is TGTGCCAGCAGCGGCCGGACTAGCGGGAGTGCCGAGCAGTACTTC. Translation gives CASSGRTSGSAEQYF.

This clonotype appeared many times. J is TRBJ1-1 and V is TRBV11-2; the match to TRBD1 covers 9 bases. The CDR3 runs 15 residues. Germline V lookup: CDR1 SGHAT, CDR2 FQNNGV. V lost 2 bases to trimming and J lost 1 base; unmatched junction nucleotides: 2. Here the CDR3 reads CASSLLTGGNTEAFF. Written as DNA, the CDR3 is TGTGCCAGCAGCTTATTGACAGGGGGGAACACTGAAGCTTTCTTT.

Only a few counts were recorded for this clonotype. This sequence joins TRBV7-9 and TRBJ2-2; D unclear. Germline values: CDR1 SEHNR, CDR2 FQNEAQ (reference sequence). The CDR3 has 17 amino acids. Deletions cut 5 bases from V and 0 bases from J, with 16 bases between. DNA of the CDR3: TGTGCCAGCAGCCGGCCAATCCCCCAGGCGAACACCGGGGAGCTGTTTTTT. Translation: CASSRPIPQANTGELFF.

This clonotype was found many times. This chain joins TRBV20-1 and TRBJ2-7, with D perhaps being TRBD1 or TRBD2 (5 bases each). The V gene's germline CDR1 is DFQATT and CDR2 SNEGSKA (reference sequence). The CDR3 totals 12 residues. V lost 6 bases and J lost 2, with 11 bases in between. CDR3 amino acids: CSAGTSTYEQYF. For the CDR3, the DNA is TGCAGTGCCGGGACGTCTACCTACGAGCAGTACTTC.

Comments on this clonotype: A far larger clone is a single base away, which makes a read error likely. The V gene is TRBV2, the J gene TRBJ2-5; 10 positions agree with TRBD2. This CDR3 is built from 13 residues. The germline CDR1 and CDR2 sequences are SNHLY and FYNNEI. With V trimmed by 4 bases and J by 13 bases, 9 bases remained unmatched. CDR3 DNA: TGTGCCAGCAGTGCTAGCGGGGGATACGAGCTGTACTTC. Its protein is CASSASGGYELYF.